One and the same sample provided the 5 T cell receptor beta chains below, sequenced in a study of shared clonotypes between healthy human individuals. Produced via immunoSEQ multiplex PCR; TCRdb's table is partial and in-frame only. Of some 980,000 clones in the sample, more than 75% were seen once. Sequencing used memory CD4+ T cells sorted from blood. Subset: CD45RA-negative fraction. The receptors were sampled from a man aged 18-30 years in good health.

The chain links TRBV10-2 to TRBJ2-4; 7 nucleotides match TRBD2. CDR1 WSHSY and CDR2 SAAADI come from the germline V gene. V shed 3 bases and J 3 bases; nucleotides not matched to a gene: 8. This CDR3 region has 16 residues. CDR3 residues: CASSDGGGTDKNIQYF. The CDR3 region has the DNA TGCGCCAGCAGTGACGGGGGAGGGACCGACAAAAACATTCAGTACTTC.

This chain links TRBV19 with TRBJ2-5; D remains ambiguous. CDR1 and CDR2 (germline): LNHDA, SQIVND (reference sequence). Trimming removed 3 bases at V and 2 bases at J, with 10 bases between. The CDR3 has 14 amino acids. DNA for the CDR3: TGTGCCAGTAGTATTGGTCATATACAAGAGACCCAGTACTTC. Translation gives CASSIGHIQETQYF.

The chain recombines TRBV5-1 with TRBJ2-5; either TRBD1 or TRBD2 may fit D (6 bases each). V lost 3 bases and J 5 bases, leaving 20 bases between the germline ends. Germline V gene sequence: CDR1 SGHRS, CDR2 YFSETQ. CDR3 length equals 16 residues. The CDR3 nucleotides are TGCGCCAGCAGCTCTAAAGGGGGGCTCTTCGCGGAGACCCAGTACTTC. As protein: CASSSKGGLFAETQYF.

The chain recombines TRBV7-2 with TRBJ2-7, with TRBD2 matching over 8 bases. Trimming took 5 bases from V and 7 from J; bases not matched to a gene: 7. CDR1 SGHTA and CDR2 FQGNSA come from the germline V gene. The CDR3 is 13 residues long. The CDR3 sequence: CASSQGLAGEQYF. The CDR3 DNA reads TGTGCCAGCAGCCAAGGACTAGCAGGGGAGCAGTACTTC.

This clone appeared a few times. J is TRBJ2-7 and V is TRBV6-1, with D unclear. The ends were cut back, 4 bases at V and 3 bases at J, with 13 bases in the middle. The CDR3 extends over 14 amino acids. The germline CDR1 and CDR2 sequences are MNHNS and SASEGT. CDR3 nucleotides: TGTGCCAGCAGTGTATCCCAGGCAAACTACGAGCAGTACTTC. Translating it yields CASSVSQANYEQYF.